Below, 4 T cell receptor beta chains from the same sample are listed, as sequenced in a study of Graves' ophthalmopathy and Graves' hyperthyroidism. The study amplified TCR beta CDR3 regions using RNA transcripts. Amplification began with first-round RT-PCR using HTBI primers, then second-round multiplex PCR was performed. MiXCR, applied by TCRdb to the multiplex PCR reads, yields one record per CDR3 protein. The data show 200,000 to 250,000 distinct CDR3 sequences, 20% to 25% seen once. The specimen was peripheral blood. These receptors came from a woman between 45 and 65 years old with Graves' ophthalmopathy.

The sample holds many counts of this clonotype. This chain connects TRBV2 to TRBJ2-6; 7 bases match TRBD2. Unmatched junction bases numbered 8, after V lost 3 bases and J lost 3 bases. The CDR3 is 17 amino acids. Germline assignment: CDR1 SNHLY and CDR2 FYNNEI. The DNA of the CDR3 is TGTGCCAGCAGTGATATCCGCGGGAGTAGTGGGGCCAACGTCCTGACTTTC. Translating gives CASSDIRGSSGANVLTF.

With regard to this clonotype: A much larger clone differs by one base, so this may be a read error. J is TRBJ2-7 and V is TRBV20-1, with 7 bases identical to TRBD2. This CDR3 comprises 14 residues. CDR1 is DFQATT, CDR2 SNEGSKA, per germline (reference sequence). This chain's CDR3 is CSCLGTIGGYEQYF. In DNA form, the CDR3 reads TGCAGCTGTCTTGGGACTATCGGAGGCTACGAGCAGTACTTC.

This clonotype was seen ten or more times. The chain carries TRBV7-2 and TRBJ1-1; D remains ambiguous. V lost 5 bases to trimming and J lost 1 base, with 11 bases between them. Germline CDR1 reads SGHTA; CDR2 reads FQGNSA. The CDR3 loop spans 14 amino acids. CDR3 in amino acids: CASSPPWRNTEAFF. The CDR3 coding sequence is TGTGCCAGCAGCCCCCCTTGGAGGAACACTGAAGCTTTCTTT.

This clonotype has a handful of counts. The chain uses TRBV4-1 and TRBJ2-4; 8 positions match TRBD2. V lost 1 base to trimming and J lost 3 bases; unmatched junction nucleotides: 8. This CDR3 contains 17 residues. The germline V gene has CDR1 MGHRA and CDR2 YSYEKL. The CDR3 reads CASSQGSGVWGKNIQYF. The CDR3 DNA reads as TGCGCCAGCAGCCAAGGTAGCGGGGTCTGGGGCAAAAACATTCAGTACTTC.